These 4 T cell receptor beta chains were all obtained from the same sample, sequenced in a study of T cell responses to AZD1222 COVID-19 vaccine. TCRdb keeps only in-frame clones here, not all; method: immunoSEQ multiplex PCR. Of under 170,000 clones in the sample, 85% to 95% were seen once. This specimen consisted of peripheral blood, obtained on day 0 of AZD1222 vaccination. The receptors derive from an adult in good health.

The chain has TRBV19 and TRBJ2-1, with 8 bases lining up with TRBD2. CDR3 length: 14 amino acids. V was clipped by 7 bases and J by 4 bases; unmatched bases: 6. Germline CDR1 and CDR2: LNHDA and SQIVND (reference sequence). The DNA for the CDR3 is TGTGCCAGTAAAATAGCGGGACGATACAATGAGCAGTTCTTC. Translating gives CASKIAGRYNEQFF.

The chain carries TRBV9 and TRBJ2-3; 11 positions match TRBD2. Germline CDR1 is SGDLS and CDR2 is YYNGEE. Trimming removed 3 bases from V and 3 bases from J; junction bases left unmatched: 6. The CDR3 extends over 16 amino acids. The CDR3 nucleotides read TGTGCCAGCAGCGCAACTAGCGGGAGTTCGACAGATACGCAGTATTTT. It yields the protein CASSATSGSSTDTQYF.

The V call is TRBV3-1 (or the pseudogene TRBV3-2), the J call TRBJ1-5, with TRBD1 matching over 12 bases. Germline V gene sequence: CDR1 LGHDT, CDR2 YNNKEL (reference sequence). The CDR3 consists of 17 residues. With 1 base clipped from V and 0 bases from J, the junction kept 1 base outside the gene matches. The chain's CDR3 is CASSQGDRGPSNQPQHF. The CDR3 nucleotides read TGTGCCAGCAGCCAAGGGGACAGGGGGCCTAGCAATCAGCCCCAGCATTTT.

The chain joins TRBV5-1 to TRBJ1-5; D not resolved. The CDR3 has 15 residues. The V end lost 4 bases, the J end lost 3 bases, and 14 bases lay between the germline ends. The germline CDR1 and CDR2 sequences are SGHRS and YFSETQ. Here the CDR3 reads CASSLAPGSNQPQHF. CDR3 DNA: TGCGCCAGCAGCCTCGCGCCAGGTTCCAATCAGCCCCAGCATTTT.